The next 23 T cell receptor beta chains were all read from a single sample in a study of vaccination and CD4 T cells after COVID-19. Documented time point: late sampling 161 to 241 days after vaccination in three convalescent patients. MiXCR was run by TCRdb on the PCR reads, yielding one entry per CDR3 protein. The sample shows tens of thousands of distinct CDR3 sequences, 49% of them seen only once. The sample here was CD4+ T cells from blood, taken about 7 months after SARS-CoV-2 vaccination. Receptors originate from a human donor who had recovered from COVID-19.

The V gene is TRBV6-4, the J gene TRBJ2-6; TRBD1 matches 11 bases. After removal of 5 bases from V and 1 base from J, the junction contained 4 bases not matched to a gene. CDR3 length equals 17 residues. The germline V gene has CDR1 MRHNA and CDR2 SNTAGT. The CDR3 DNA follows: TGTGCCAGCAGTCCCGGGACAGGGGGTTCTGGGGCCAACGTCCTGACTTTC. Translation: CASSPGTGGSGANVLTF.

Judged by abundance, this clonotype is medium-sized (0.01 to 0.1%). The chain is built from TRBV7-8 and TRBJ2-1; unclear D gene. The CDR3 contains 14 residues. V dropped 0 bases and J dropped 4 bases, with 7 bases sitting between them. Germline values: CDR1 SGHVS, CDR2 FQNEAQ. DNA of the CDR3: TGTGCCAGCAGCTTAGCGCACTTGTACAATGAGCAGTTCTTC. This codes for CASSLAHLYNEQFF.

This chain joins TRBV27 and TRBJ2-7, with TRBD2 identical over 7 bases. The V segment lost 6 bases and the J segment 3 bases; nucleotides outside the gene matches: 8. CDR3 length equals 14 residues. Germline lookup yields CDR1 MNHEY and CDR2 SMNVEV (reference sequence). Here the CDR3 reads CASSPASGFYEQYF. The CDR3 DNA reads as TGTGCCAGCAGCCCTGCTAGCGGATTCTACGAGCAGTACTTC.

This rearrangement joins TRBV24-1 to TRBJ2-5; a possible D gene is TRBD2 (6 bases). Trimming stripped 5 bases from V and 1 base from J, with 19 bases between. Germline V gives CDR1 KGHDR, CDR2 SFDVKD. The CDR3 is 17 amino acids. The CDR3 bases are TGTGCCACCAGTGGAGTTCGGGTCGGGGGTGGCCAAGAGACCCAGTACTTC. Translated: CATSGVRVGGGQETQYF.

This clonotype was detected once. The chain uses TRBV11-1 and TRBJ2-7; 13 nucleotides line up with TRBD2. This CDR3 comprises 15 residues. CDR1 and CDR2 from the germline V gene are SGHAT and FQDESV (reference sequence). The junction had 5 bases not matched to a gene; V was cut back by 5 bases and J by 4 bases. DNA for the CDR3: TGTGCCAGCAGCCCCCGACTAGCGGGAGGTTACGAGCAGTACTTC. This codes for CASSPRLAGGYEQYF.

This clonotype has only a few counts. V is TRBV11-3 and J is TRBJ2-1, with TRBD2 matching 10 bases. V was pared by 5 bases and J by 2 bases, with 3 bases of the junction left unmatched. In germline, CDR1 is SGHNT, CDR2 YENEEA. This CDR3 comprises 15 residues. The CDR3 DNA sequence: TGTGCCAGCAGCCGGACTAGCGGAACCTACAATGAGCAGTTCTTC. Its translation is CASSRTSGTYNEQFF. Together with reference TRBV11-3 and TRBJ2-1, the CDR3 gives the full variable domain: EAGVVQSPRYKIIEKKQPVAFWCNPISGHNTLYWYLQNLGQGPELLIRYENEEAVDDSQLPKDRFSAERLKGVDSTLKIQPAELGDSAVYLCASSRTSGTYNEQFFGPGTRLTVL.

The genes are TRBV6-5 and TRBJ2-7, with D perhaps matching TRBD1 (5 bases). Germline CDR1 is MNHEY and CDR2 is SVGAGI. V was cut by 2 bases and J by 4 bases, with 12 bases left in between. This CDR3 has 14 residues. The CDR3 DNA is TGTGCCAGCAGTTACGGCAGGGCTCATTACGAGCAGTACTTC. It codes for CASSYGRAHYEQYF.

The chain has TRBV19 and TRBJ2-1; D is perhaps TRBD1 or TRBD2 (5 bases each). The V and J ends lost 3 bases and 0 bases respectively, with 9 bases between them. The CDR3 spans 15 residues. Germline CDR1 reads LNHDA; CDR2 reads SQIVND (reference sequence). CDR3 residues: CASSISGSSYNEQFF. The DNA for the CDR3 is TGTGCCAGTAGTATCTCAGGGAGCTCCTACAATGAGCAGTTCTTC.

A note on this clonotype: One end of the junction is discordant with germline, which a read error may explain. The gene calls are TRBV9 and TRBJ2-7; 9 positions agree with TRBD2. Germline V gene lookup returns CDR1 SGDLS and CDR2 YYNGEE. The CDR3 loop spans 15 amino acids. In DNA, the CDR3 is TGTGCCTGCAGCCCATCCGCTAGCGGGGTCTACGAGCAGTACTTC. Translation gives CACSPSASGVYEQYF.

The chain carries TRBV2 and TRBJ2-7; 7 nucleotides agree with TRBD1. The V gene's germline CDR1 is SNHLY and CDR2 FYNNEI. The junction had 10 bases not matched to a gene; V was cut back by 10 bases and J by 4 bases. This CDR3 has 13 amino acids. The CDR3 loop reads CATALTGLYEQYF. Written as DNA, the CDR3 is TGTGCCACCGCCCTGACAGGGTTGTACGAGCAGTACTTC.

This clonotype was found a few times. The J gene is TRBJ2-3, the V gene TRBV20-1; 7 bases are a match to TRBD2. The CDR3 length is 16 residues. Looked up from germline, CDR1 is DFQATT and CDR2 is SNEGSKA (reference sequence). J gave up 4 bases and V 0 bases, and 10 bases lay outside the gene matches. CDR3: CSARDLLAAAADTQYF. CDR3 in DNA: TGCAGTGCTAGAGATCTCCTAGCGGCAGCTGCAGATACGCAGTATTTT.

This sequence joins TRBV28 and TRBJ2-7; 7 nucleotides line up with TRBD2. Germline CDR1 reads MDHEN; CDR2 reads SYDVKM. The CDR3 runs 14 residues. V was clipped by 4 bases and J by 3 bases; unmatched bases: 6. CDR3 sequence (DNA): TGTGCCAGCAGTTGGTCTAGCGGCAACTACGAGCAGTACTTC. Amino acids: CASSWSSGNYEQYF.

The V call is TRBV6-2 or TRBV6-3, the J call TRBJ1-5; no firm D call. This CDR3 is built from 14 residues. Germline CDR1 MNHEY, CDR2 SVGEGT. The V and J ends lost 7 bases and 4 bases respectively, with 14 bases between them. CDR3 loop: CASTPRGRNQPQHF. The DNA for the CDR3 is TGTGCCAGCACCCCGCGGGGTCGGAATCAGCCCCAGCATTTT.

This clonotype was seen a handful of times. Germline is not matched at one junction end, which may reflect a read error. The rearrangement joins TRBV20-1 to TRBJ2-5, with TRBD2 as a possible D gene (5 bases). Germline V gene data show CDR1 as DFQATT and CDR2 as SNEGSKA (reference sequence). CDR3 length: 15 residues. Here the CDR3 reads CSVRDPGLGKETQYF. In DNA, the CDR3 is TGCAGTGTTAGAGACCCAGGACTGGGGAAGGAGACCCAGTACTTC.

This sequence joins TRBV19 and TRBJ1-1; perhaps TRBD1 as D (5 bases). CDR3 size: 14 residues. The V gene's germline CDR1 is LNHDA and CDR2 SQIVND (reference sequence). Trimming cost V 5 bases and J 0 bases, with 10 bases left between them. The CDR3: CASSLQGLNTEAFF. The CDR3 region has the DNA TGTGCCAGTAGTCTTCAGGGCCTGAACACTGAAGCTTTCTTT.

The chain carries TRBV27 and TRBJ1-1, with TRBD1 matching 9 bases. CDR3 length: 15 residues. The V gene end was trimmed by 5 bases and the J gene end by 4 bases; junction bases not matched to a gene: 8. Germline CDR1 MNHEY, CDR2 SMNVEV (reference sequence). The DNA for the CDR3 is TGTGCCAGCAGTCCTCGACAGGGGGGTGGCACTGAAGCTTTCTTT. Amino acid sequence: CASSPRQGGGTEAFF.

V gene TRBV24-1 combines with J gene TRBJ1-2, with D unclear. This CDR3 contains 15 residues. In germline, CDR1 is KGHDR, CDR2 SFDVKD. Trimming pared 2 bases from V and 3 bases from J, leaving 12 bases between. The CDR3 DNA sequence: TGTGCCACCAGTGATTCCGGTTTTGGTCACTATGGCTACACCTTC. Translating gives CATSDSGFGHYGYTF.

The chain employs TRBV6-1 and TRBJ1-1, with D maybe TRBD1 (6 bases). The V end lost 5 bases, the J end lost 3 bases, and 10 bases lay between the germline ends. The germline gives CDR1 MNHNS, CDR2 SASEGT. The CDR3 has 13 amino acids. In DNA, the CDR3 is TGTGCCAGCAGTAACAGGGTGGACACTGAAGCTTTCTTT. This codes for CASSNRVDTEAFF.

The V and J genes are TRBV2 and TRBJ2-1, with 12 bases lining up with TRBD2. Trimming took 8 bases from V and 9 from J; bases not matched to a gene: 11. The CDR3 has 15 residues. Germline CDR1 reads SNHLY; CDR2 reads FYNNEI. The CDR3 here is CASQSTSGSSGEQFF. The CDR3 bases are TGTGCCAGCCAGTCGACTAGCGGGAGCAGTGGTGAGCAGTTCTTC.

The V gene is TRBV28, the J gene TRBJ2-7; the D is unclear. The CDR3 spans 14 residues. V lost 2 bases to trimming and J lost 3 bases, with 11 bases between them. Per germline, CDR1 MDHEN and CDR2 SYDVKM. The CDR3 region is CASSLSGPGYEQYF. The CDR3 DNA reads TGTGCCAGCAGTTTAAGTGGGCCAGGCTACGAGCAGTACTTC.

The chain uses TRBV7-2 and TRBJ2-3, with D tentatively TRBD1 (5 bases). The CDR3 covers 14 residues. V was pared by 4 bases and J by 3 bases, with 11 bases between. Germline CDR1 is SGHTA and CDR2 is FQGNSA. CDR3 amino acids: CASSSQGWTDTQYF. CDR3 DNA sequence: TGTGCCAGCAGCTCGCAGGGTTGGACAGATACGCAGTATTTT. Full variable domain (missing parts from reference TRBV7-2 and TRBJ2-3): GAGVSQSPSNKVTEKGKDVELRCDPISGHTALYWYRQSLGQGLEFLIYFQGNSAPDKSGLPSDRFSAERTGGSVSTLTIQRTQQEDSAVYLCASSSQGWTDTQYFGPGTRLTVL.

This chain uses TRBV28 with TRBJ2-7; 7 bases map to TRBD2. The V gene end was trimmed by 2 bases and the J gene end by 5 bases; junction bases not matched to a gene: 9. From germline, CDR1 is MDHEN and CDR2 SYDVKM. The CDR3 runs 15 residues. This CDR3 reads CASSLEATSPHEQYF. The CDR3 bases are TGTGCCAGCAGTTTAGAGGCGACTAGCCCGCACGAGCAGTACTTC.

The J gene is TRBJ1-1, the V gene TRBV6-1; D is undetermined. The germline V and J ends were trimmed by 8 bases and 3 bases, with 22 bases remaining between them. This CDR3 contains 16 residues. CDR1 and CDR2 from the germline V gene are MNHNS and SASEGT. This CDR3 reads CASGLTGGYRDTEAFF. CDR3 nucleotide sequence: TGTGCCAGCGGACTAACCGGCGGTTACAGAGACACTGAAGCTTTCTTT.